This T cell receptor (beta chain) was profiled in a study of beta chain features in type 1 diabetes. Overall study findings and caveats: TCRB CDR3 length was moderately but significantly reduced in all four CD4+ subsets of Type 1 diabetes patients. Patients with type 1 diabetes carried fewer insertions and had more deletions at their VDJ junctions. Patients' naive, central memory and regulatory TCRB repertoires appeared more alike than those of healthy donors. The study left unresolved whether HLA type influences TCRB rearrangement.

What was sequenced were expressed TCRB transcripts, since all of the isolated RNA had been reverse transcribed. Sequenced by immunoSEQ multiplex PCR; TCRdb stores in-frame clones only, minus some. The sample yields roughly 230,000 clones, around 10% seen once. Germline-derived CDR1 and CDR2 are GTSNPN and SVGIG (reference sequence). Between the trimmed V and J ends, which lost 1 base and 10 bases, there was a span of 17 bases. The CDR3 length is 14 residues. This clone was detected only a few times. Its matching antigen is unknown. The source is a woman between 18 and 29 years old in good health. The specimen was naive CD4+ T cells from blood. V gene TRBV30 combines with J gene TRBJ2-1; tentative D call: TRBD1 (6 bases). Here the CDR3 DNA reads TGTGCCTGGAGTGGACAGGTTTCGTTACTCGAGCAGTTCTTC. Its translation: CAWSGQVSLLEQFF.